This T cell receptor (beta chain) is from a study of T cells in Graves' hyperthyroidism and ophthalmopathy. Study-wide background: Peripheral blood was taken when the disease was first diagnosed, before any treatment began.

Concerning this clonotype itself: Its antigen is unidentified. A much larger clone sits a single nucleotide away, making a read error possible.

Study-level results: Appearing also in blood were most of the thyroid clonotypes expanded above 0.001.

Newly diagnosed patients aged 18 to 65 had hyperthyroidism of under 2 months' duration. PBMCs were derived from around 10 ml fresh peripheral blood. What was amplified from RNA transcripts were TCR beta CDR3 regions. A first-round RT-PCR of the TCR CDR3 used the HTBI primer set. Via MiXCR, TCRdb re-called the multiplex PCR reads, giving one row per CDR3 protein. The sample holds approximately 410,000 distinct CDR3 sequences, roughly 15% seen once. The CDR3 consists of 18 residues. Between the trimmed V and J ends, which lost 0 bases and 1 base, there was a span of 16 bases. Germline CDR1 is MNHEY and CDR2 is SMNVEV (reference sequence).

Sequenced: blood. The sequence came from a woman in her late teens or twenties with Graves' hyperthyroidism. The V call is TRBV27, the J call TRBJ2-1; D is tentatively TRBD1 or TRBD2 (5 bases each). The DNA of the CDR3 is TGTGCCAGCAGTTTATCGGGACCAGGCAGAACTTCCTACAATGAGCAGTTCTTC. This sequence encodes CASSLSGPGRTSYNEQFF.